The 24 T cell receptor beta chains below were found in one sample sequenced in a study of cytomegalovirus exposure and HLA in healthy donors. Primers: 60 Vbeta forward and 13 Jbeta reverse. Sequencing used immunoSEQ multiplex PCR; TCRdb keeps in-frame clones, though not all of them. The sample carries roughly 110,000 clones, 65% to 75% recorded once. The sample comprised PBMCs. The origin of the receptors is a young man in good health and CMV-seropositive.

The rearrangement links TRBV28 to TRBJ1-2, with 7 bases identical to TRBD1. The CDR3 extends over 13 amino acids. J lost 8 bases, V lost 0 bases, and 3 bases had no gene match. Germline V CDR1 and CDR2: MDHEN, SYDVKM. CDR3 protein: CASSLWQGGGYTF. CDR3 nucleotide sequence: TGTGCCAGCAGTTTATGGCAGGGGGGAGGCTACACCTTC.

CDR3 nucleotide sequence: TGCGCCAGCAGCTTGGGTAACAGGGGCGGGGAGACCCAGTACTTC. Residues: CASSLGNRGGETQYF. The rearrangement links TRBV5-1 to TRBJ2-5; 7 bases are shared with TRBD1. From germline, CDR1 is SGHRS and CDR2 YFSETQ. V was pared by 0 bases and J by 5 bases, with 7 bases of the junction left unmatched. This CDR3 spans 15 amino acids.

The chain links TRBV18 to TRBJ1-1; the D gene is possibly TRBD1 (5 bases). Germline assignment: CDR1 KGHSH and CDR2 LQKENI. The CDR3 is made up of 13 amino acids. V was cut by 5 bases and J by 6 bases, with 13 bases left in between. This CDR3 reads CASSTQGGAEAFF. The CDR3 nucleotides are TGTGCCAGCTCAACTCAGGGAGGCGCTGAAGCTTTCTTT.

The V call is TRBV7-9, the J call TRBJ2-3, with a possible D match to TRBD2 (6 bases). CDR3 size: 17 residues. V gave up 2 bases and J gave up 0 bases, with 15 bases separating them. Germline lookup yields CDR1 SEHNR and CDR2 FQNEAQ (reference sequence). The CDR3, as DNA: TGTGCCAGCAGCTTAAGACGGGGGTTATCTAGCACAGATACGCAGTATTTT. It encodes CASSLRRGLSSTDTQYF.

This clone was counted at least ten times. The CDR3 bases are TGTGCCAGCAGTGTTGGGCGGGGAGTCTCCTACGAGCAGTACTTC. Translated: CASSVGRGVSYEQYF. The chain links TRBV2 to TRBJ2-7, with TRBD2 as a possible D gene (6 bases). The CDR3 spans 15 residues. Trimming stripped 4 bases from V and 0 bases from J, with 13 bases between. The V gene's germline CDR1 is SNHLY and CDR2 FYNNEI.

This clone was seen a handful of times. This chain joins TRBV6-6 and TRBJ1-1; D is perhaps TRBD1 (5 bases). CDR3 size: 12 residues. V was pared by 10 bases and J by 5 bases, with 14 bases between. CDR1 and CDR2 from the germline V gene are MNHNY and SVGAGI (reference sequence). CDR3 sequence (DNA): TGTGCCACCCGGGACGGGGGAACTGAAGCTTTCTTT. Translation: CATRDGGTEAFF.

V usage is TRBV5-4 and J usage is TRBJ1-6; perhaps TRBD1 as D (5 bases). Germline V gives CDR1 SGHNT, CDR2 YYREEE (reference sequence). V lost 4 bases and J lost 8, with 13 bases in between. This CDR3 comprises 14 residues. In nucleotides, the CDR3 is TGTGCCAGCAGCCCCCAGGGTCCTTATTCACCCCTCCACTTT. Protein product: CASSPQGPYSPLHF.

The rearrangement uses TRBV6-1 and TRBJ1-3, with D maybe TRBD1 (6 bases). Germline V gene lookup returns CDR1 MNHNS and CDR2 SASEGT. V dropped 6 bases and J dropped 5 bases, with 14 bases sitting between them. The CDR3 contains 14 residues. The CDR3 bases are TGTGCCAGCAGCCGGGGAGGGGGAAGAAACACCATATATTTT. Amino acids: CASSRGGGRNTIYF.

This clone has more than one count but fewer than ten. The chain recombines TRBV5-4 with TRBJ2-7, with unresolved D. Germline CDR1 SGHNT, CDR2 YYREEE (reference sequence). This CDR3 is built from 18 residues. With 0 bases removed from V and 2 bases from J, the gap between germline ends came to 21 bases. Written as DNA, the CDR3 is TGTGCCAGCAGCTTGGGGTTGGTTACCCGAAGCCGAACCTACGAGCAGTACTTC. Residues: CASSLGLVTRSRTYEQYF.

The CDR3 nucleotides read TGTGCCAGCAGGCTGAGAATGAACACTGAAGCTTTCTTT. Amino acid sequence: CASRLRMNTEAFF. The chain links TRBV6-5 to TRBJ1-1; D ambiguous. V shed 6 bases and J shed 0 bases, with 8 bases lying between them. Germline CDR1 MNHEY, CDR2 SVGAGI. The CDR3 loop spans 13 amino acids.

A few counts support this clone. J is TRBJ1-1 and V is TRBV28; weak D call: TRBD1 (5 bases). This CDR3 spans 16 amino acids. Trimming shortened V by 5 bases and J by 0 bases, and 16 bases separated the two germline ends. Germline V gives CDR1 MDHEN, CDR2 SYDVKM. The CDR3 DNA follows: TGTGCCAGCAGTCCTGGGGCGTGGATTATGAACACTGAAGCTTTCTTT. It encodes CASSPGAWIMNTEAFF.

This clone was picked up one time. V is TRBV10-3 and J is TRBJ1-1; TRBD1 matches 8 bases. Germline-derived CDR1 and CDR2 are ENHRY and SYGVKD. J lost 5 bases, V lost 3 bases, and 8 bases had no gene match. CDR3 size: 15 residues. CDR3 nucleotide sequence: TGTGCCATCAGTGACCAGACAGGGGATGGGACTGAAGCTTTCTTT. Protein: CAISDQTGDGTEAFF.

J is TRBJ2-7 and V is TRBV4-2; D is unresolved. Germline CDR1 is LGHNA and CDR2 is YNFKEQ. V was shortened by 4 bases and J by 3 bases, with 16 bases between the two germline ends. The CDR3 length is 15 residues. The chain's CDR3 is CASSPSDAPLYEQYF. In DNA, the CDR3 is TGTGCCAGCAGCCCAAGCGACGCGCCCCTCTACGAGCAGTACTTC.

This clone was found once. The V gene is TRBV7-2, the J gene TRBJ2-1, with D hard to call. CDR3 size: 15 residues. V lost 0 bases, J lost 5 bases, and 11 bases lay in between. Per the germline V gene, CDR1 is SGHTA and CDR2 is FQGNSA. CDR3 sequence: CASSLAPAADNEQFF. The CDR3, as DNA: TGTGCCAGCAGCTTAGCGCCAGCCGCGGACAATGAGCAGTTCTTC.

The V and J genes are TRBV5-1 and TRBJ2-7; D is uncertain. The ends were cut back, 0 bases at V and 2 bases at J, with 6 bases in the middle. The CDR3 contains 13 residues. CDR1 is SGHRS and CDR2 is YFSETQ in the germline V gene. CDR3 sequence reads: CASSLEATYEQYF. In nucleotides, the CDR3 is TGCGCCAGCAGCTTGGAAGCGACCTACGAGCAGTACTTC.

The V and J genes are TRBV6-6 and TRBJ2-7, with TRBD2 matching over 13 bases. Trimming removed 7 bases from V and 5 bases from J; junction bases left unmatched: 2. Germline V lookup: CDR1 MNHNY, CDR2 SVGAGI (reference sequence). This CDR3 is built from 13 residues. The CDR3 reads CASKGLAGDEQYF. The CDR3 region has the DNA TGTGCCAGCAAAGGACTAGCGGGGGACGAGCAGTACTTC.

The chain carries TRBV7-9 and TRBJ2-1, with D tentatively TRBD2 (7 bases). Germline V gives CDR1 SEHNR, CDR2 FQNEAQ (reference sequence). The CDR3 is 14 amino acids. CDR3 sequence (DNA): TGTGCTCTGCCCCGGGGGGCCCCGAACAATGAGCAGTTCTTC. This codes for CALPRGAPNNEQFF.

The DNA for the CDR3 is TGTGCCAGCAGCCTGGGACTAGCTAGCACAGATACGCAGTATTTT. Translated: CASSLGLASTDTQYF. The rearrangement uses TRBV14 and TRBJ2-3; the match to TRBD2 covers 9 bases. Germline V gene data show CDR1 as SGHDN and CDR2 as FVKESK. The CDR3 consists of 15 residues. V gave up 4 bases and J gave up 0 bases; unmatched junction bases: 2.

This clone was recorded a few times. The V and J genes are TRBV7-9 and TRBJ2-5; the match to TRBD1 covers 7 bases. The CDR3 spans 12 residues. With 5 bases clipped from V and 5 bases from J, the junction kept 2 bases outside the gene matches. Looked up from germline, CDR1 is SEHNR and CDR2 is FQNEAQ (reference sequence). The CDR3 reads CASSVRGETQYF. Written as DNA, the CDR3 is TGTGCCAGCAGCGTCAGGGGGGAGACCCAGTACTTC.

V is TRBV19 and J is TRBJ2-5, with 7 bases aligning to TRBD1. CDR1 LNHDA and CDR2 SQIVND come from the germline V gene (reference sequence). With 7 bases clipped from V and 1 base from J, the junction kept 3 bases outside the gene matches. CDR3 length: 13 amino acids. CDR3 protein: CASMWDSQETQYF. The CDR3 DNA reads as TGTGCCAGTATGTGGGACAGCCAAGAGACCCAGTACTTC.

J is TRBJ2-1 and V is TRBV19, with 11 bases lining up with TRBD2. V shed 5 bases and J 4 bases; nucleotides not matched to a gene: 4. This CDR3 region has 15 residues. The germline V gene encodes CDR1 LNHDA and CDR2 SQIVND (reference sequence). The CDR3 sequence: CASSPASGGYNEQFF. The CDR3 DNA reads TGTGCCAGTAGTCCGGCTAGCGGGGGGTACAATGAGCAGTTCTTC.

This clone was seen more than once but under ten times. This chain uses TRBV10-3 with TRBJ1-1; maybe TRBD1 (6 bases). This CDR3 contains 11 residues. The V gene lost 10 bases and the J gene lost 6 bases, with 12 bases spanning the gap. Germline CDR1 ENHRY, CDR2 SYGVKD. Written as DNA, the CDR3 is TGTGCCACACAGGGTATGGCTGAAGCTTTCTTT. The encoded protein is CATQGMAEAFF.

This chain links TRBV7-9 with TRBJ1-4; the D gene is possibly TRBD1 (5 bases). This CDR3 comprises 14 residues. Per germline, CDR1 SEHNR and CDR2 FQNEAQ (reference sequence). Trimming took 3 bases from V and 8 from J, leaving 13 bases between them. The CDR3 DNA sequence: TGTGCCAGCAGCTTGGGGGGGTTGGGCGAAAAACTGTTTTTT. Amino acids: CASSLGGLGEKLFF.

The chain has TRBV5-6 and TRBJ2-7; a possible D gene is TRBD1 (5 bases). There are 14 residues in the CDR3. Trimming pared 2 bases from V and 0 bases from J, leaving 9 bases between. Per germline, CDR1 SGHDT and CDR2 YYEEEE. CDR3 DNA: TGTGCCAGCAGCTTATCAGGGTACTCCTACGAGCAGTACTTC. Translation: CASSLSGYSYEQYF.